The 32 T cell receptor beta chains below all came from one sample that was sequenced in a study of blood T cells in healthy people across ages. Primers used in a second PCR of about 6 to 11 cycles were a sample-barcoded 5' primer and a J-beta primer mix. One entry per CDR3 protein, called by TCRdb with MiXCR from the 5' RACE reads. The data show fewer than 800,000 distinct CDR3 sequences, 20% to 25% seen once. The sequencing sample was made of blood. The receptors were gathered from a man between 70 and 80 years old in good health.

This clonotype was recorded at least ten times. The CDR3 DNA sequence: TGTGCCATCAGCGGCAAACCCGAGACAGACTCGAGAGGGAATGAGCAGTTCTTC. Translation gives CAISGKPETDSRGNEQFF. V is TRBV10-3 and J is TRBJ2-1; D may match TRBD1 or TRBD2 (5 bases each). Germline loops: CDR1 ENHRY, CDR2 SYGVKD. V lost 6 bases, J lost 7 bases, and 28 bases lay in between. The CDR3 is 18 residues long.

This clonotype was observed once. The chain uses TRBV5-1 and TRBJ1-1, with D possibly TRBD1 on 6 matching bases. V lost 4 bases, J lost 0 bases, and 10 bases lay in between. This CDR3 comprises 14 residues. The germline V gene has CDR1 SGHRS and CDR2 YFSETQ. CDR3 sequence: CASSADSMNTEAFF. DNA for the CDR3: TGCGCCAGCAGCGCGGACAGTATGAACACTGAAGCTTTCTTT.

This chain uses TRBV20-1 with TRBJ2-1; 7 bases line up with TRBD1. After removal of 3 bases from V and 1 base from J, the junction contained 3 bases not matched to a gene. From germline, CDR1 is DFQATT and CDR2 SNEGSKA (reference sequence). CDR3 length: 14 residues. CDR3 loop: CSARVGQSYNEQFF. The DNA for the CDR3 is TGCAGTGCTAGGGTGGGACAGTCCTACAATGAGCAGTTCTTC.

Points on this clonotype: The junction and the germline gene differ at one end; a read error may be behind it. This chain joins TRBV7-3 and TRBJ2-3; tentative D call: TRBD1 (7 bases). This CDR3 has 14 amino acids. Looked up from germline, CDR1 is SGHTA and CDR2 is FQGTGA. The CDR3 DNA is TGTGCCAGCAGCTTAATGGAGGGGACAGATACGCAGTGTTTT. Translation gives CASSLMEGTDTQCF.

The genes are TRBV7-2 and TRBJ2-1, with D perhaps matching TRBD1 or TRBD2 (5 bases each). Trimming removed 5 bases at V and 1 base at J, with 12 bases between. The CDR3 extends over 15 amino acids. Per the germline V gene, CDR1 is SGHTA and CDR2 is FQGNSA. The CDR3 nucleotides read TGTGCCAGCAGCACAGCCGGGACGTCCTACAATGAGCAGTTCTTC. Protein sequence: CASSTAGTSYNEQFF.

This clonotype was seen ten or more times. The J gene is TRBJ2-1, the V gene TRBV6-6; a weak D match, TRBD2 (6 bases). The length of the CDR3 is 11 residues. Trimming took 7 bases from V and 10 from J, leaving 11 bases between them. CDR1 and CDR2 from the germline V gene are MNHNY and SVGAGI (reference sequence). Here the CDR3 reads CASNYGGEQFF. The CDR3 region has the DNA TGTGCCAGCAACTATGGGGGGGAGCAGTTCTTC.

About this clonotype itself: At one end the junction does not follow the germline gene, possibly because of a read error. The chain links TRBV29-1 to TRBJ1-4; D is uncertain. The germline gives CDR1 SQVTM, CDR2 ANQGSEA. The CDR3 has 11 residues. The CDR3: CSLEDNEKLFF. CDR3 nucleotide sequence: TGCAGCCTTGAGGATAATGAAAAACTCTTTTTT.

This clonotype was counted between two and nine times. The V gene is TRBV6-4, the J gene TRBJ2-3; 14 nucleotides line up with TRBD2. Germline CDR1 and CDR2: MRHNA and SNTAGT. J gave up 6 bases and V 6 bases, and 5 bases lay outside the gene matches. The CDR3 is 15 residues long. The CDR3 loop is CASRKTSGRADTQYF. Here the CDR3 DNA reads TGTGCCAGCAGGAAGACTAGCGGGAGGGCGGATACGCAGTATTTT.

This clonotype was recorded a few times. The chain has TRBV29-1 and TRBJ2-7; a weak D match, TRBD1 (6 bases). CDR1 SQVTM and CDR2 ANQGSEA come from the germline V gene. V was cut by 3 bases and J by 5 bases, with 11 bases left in between. The CDR3 covers 12 residues. DNA of the CDR3: TGCAGCGTTGATCAACAGGGCCACGAGCAGTACTTC. Protein sequence: CSVDQQGHEQYF.

This clonotype was found a few times. This chain links TRBV20-1 with TRBJ2-5; 8 nucleotides align to TRBD2. The end of the DNA is better explained by TRBJ2-1, so the J call may be wrong. The CDR3 consists of 14 residues. From germline, CDR1 is DFQATT and CDR2 SNEGSKA (reference sequence). The CDR3 bases are TGCAGTGCTCGGAGGGGGACTAGTGGGGGTGAGCAGTTCTTC. This gives the protein CSARRGTSGGEQFF.

The chain uses TRBV24-1 and TRBJ2-3, with TRBD2 matching over 15 bases. The length of the CDR3 is 16 residues. CDR1 is KGHDR and CDR2 is SFDVKD in the germline V gene. With V trimmed by 5 bases and J by 6 bases, 5 bases remained unmatched. The CDR3 protein is CATSVGTSGRMDTQYF. CDR3 bases: TGTGCCACCAGTGTTGGGACTAGCGGGAGGATGGATACGCAGTATTTT.

The V gene is TRBV5-1, the J gene TRBJ2-1; 7 bases align to TRBD2. V was clipped by 0 bases and J by 5 bases; unmatched bases: 5. The CDR3 is made up of 15 amino acids. Per the germline V gene, CDR1 is SGHRS and CDR2 is YFSETQ. The CDR3 here is CASSLAAGLDNEQFF. CDR3 nucleotides: TGCGCCAGCAGCTTGGCCGCCGGACTAGACAATGAGCAGTTCTTC.

The chain recombines TRBV11-2 with TRBJ2-7; 7 nucleotides align to TRBD1. CDR3 size: 16 residues. CDR1 is SGHAT and CDR2 is FQNNGV in the germline V gene. Unmatched junction bases numbered 12, after V lost 4 bases and J lost 3 bases. CDR3 coding DNA: TGTGCCAGCAGCTCCCGGACAGGACAAGGTGACTACGAGCAGTACTTC. It translates to CASSSRTGQGDYEQYF.

The genes are TRBV6-5 and TRBJ2-1; D possibly corresponds to TRBD2 (5 bases). TRBJ2-5 matches the DNA end more closely, so the J call is doubtful. The germline V gene has CDR1 MNHEY and CDR2 SVGAGI. The CDR3 consists of 15 residues. CDR3 sequence reads: CASSPYGVMGETQYF. The DNA of the CDR3 is TGTGCCAGCAGCCCGTACGGGGTTATGGGGGAGACCCAGTACTTC.

This clonotype has more than one count but fewer than ten. This rearrangement joins TRBV20-1 to TRBJ2-1; weak D call: TRBD2 (5 bases). V gave up 0 bases and J gave up 0 bases, with 9 bases separating them. The CDR3 is made up of 15 amino acids. Germline CDR1 DFQATT, CDR2 SNEGSKA (reference sequence). CDR3 amino acids: CSARDGEASYNEQFF. In nucleotides, the CDR3 is TGCAGTGCTAGAGACGGGGAAGCCTCCTACAATGAGCAGTTCTTC.

This clonotype turned up a few times. The chain employs TRBV10-3 and TRBJ2-5; D unclear. The CDR3 length is 15 residues. V lost 6 bases to trimming and J lost 5 bases, with 19 bases between them. Germline-derived CDR1 and CDR2 are ENHRY and SYGVKD. CDR3 DNA sequence: TGTGCCATCAGCGAGACCGGGCTCGTGGAGGAGACCCAGTACTTC. Protein: CAISETGLVEETQYF.

The sample holds many counts of this clonotype. V gene TRBV7-9 combines with J gene TRBJ1-3; D may be TRBD1 (5 bases). From germline, CDR1 is SEHNR and CDR2 FQNEAQ (reference sequence). Trimming stripped 5 bases from V and 0 bases from J, with 8 bases between. CDR3 length: 14 amino acids. DNA for the CDR3: TGTGCCAGCAGCGCAAGGGGCTCTGGAAACACCATATATTTT. This codes for CASSARGSGNTIYF. The variable domain in full, completed from reference TRBV7-9 and TRBJ1-3, reads DTGVSQNPRHKITKRGQNVTFRCDPISEHNRLYWYRQTLGQGPEFLTYFQNEAQLEKSRLLSDRFSAERPKGSFSTLEIQRTEQGDSAMYLCASSARGSGNTIYFGEGSWLTVV.

This clonotype was counted a few times. The V and J genes are TRBV4-3 and TRBJ2-3, with a possible D match to TRBD1 (5 bases). Trimming took 2 bases from V and 2 from J, leaving 14 bases between them. Germline CDR1 is LGHNA and CDR2 is YSLEER. This CDR3 is built from 16 residues. CDR3 nucleotide sequence: TGCGCCAGCAGCCAACTTAGGGGAAGCCTCACAGATACGCAGTATTTT. It specifies CASSQLRGSLTDTQYF.

Only one count was recorded for this clonotype. The V call is TRBV28, the J call TRBJ2-7; 9 bases match TRBD1. The CDR3 has 17 residues. Germline CDR1 is MDHEN and CDR2 is SYDVKM. Germline trimming cut 4 bases from V and 5 bases from J; bases unmatched to any gene: 15. CDR3 sequence reads: CASSSHAAGTGSDEQYF. As DNA, the CDR3 is TGTGCCAGCAGTTCGCACGCAGCCGGGACAGGGTCCGACGAGCAGTACTTC.

This clonotype was counted between two and nine times. The genes are TRBV7-9 and TRBJ2-1; 16 bases are shared with TRBD2. Trimming removed 2 bases from V and 7 bases from J; junction bases left unmatched: 8. Germline V gene data show CDR1 as SEHNR and CDR2 as FQNEAQ (reference sequence). This CDR3 region has 18 residues. The DNA for the CDR3 is TGTGCCAGCAGCTTATATGGGACTAGCGGGAGGGCCGAAAATGAGCAGTTCTTC. Its protein is CASSLYGTSGRAENEQFF.

The chain combines TRBV7-2 with TRBJ1-1, with TRBD1 matching 9 bases. Losses at the gene ends were 5 bases for V and 5 bases for J; bases not matched to a gene: 6. This CDR3 contains 14 residues. Germline lookup yields CDR1 SGHTA and CDR2 FQGNSA. In DNA form, the CDR3 reads TGTGCCAGCAGCAGACAGGGGGAGGGAACTGAAGCTTTCTTT. Translating gives CASSRQGEGTEAFF.

This sequence joins TRBV20-1 and TRBJ1-5; 11 bases agree with TRBD1. This CDR3 comprises 18 residues. J gave up 4 bases and V 3 bases, and 14 bases lay outside the gene matches. Germline assignment: CDR1 DFQATT and CDR2 SNEGSKA (reference sequence). The CDR3 sequence: CSARGDRGTASRNQPQHF. The CDR3 nucleotides read TGCAGTGCTAGGGGGGACAGGGGGACTGCGAGCCGAAATCAGCCCCAGCATTTT.

This clonotype was counted only a few times. The chain has TRBV7-8 and TRBJ1-1; D unclear. V was clipped by 6 bases and J by 1 base, with 12 bases between them. The CDR3 is 14 amino acids. Germline values: CDR1 SGHVS, CDR2 FQNEAQ. Here the CDR3 DNA reads TGTGCCAGCAGTCGCTGGACGGAGAACACTGAAGCTTTCTTT. Its translation is CASSRWTENTEAFF.

In its sample, this clonotype was seen many times. This chain connects TRBV29-1 to TRBJ2-7; 8 bases are a match to TRBD1. CDR1 SQVTM and CDR2 ANQGSEA come from the germline V gene. J gave up 3 bases and V 3 bases, and 1 base lay outside the gene matches. CDR3 length equals 12 residues. CDR3 protein: CSVDGTGYEQYF. For the CDR3, the DNA is TGCAGCGTTGATGGGACAGGCTACGAGCAGTACTTC.

The chain joins TRBV20-1 to TRBJ1-1; perhaps TRBD1 as D (5 bases). This CDR3 spans 17 amino acids. Trimming left V 0 bases short and J 0 bases short, with 17 bases between. Per germline, CDR1 DFQATT and CDR2 SNEGSKA (reference sequence). CDR3 DNA sequence: TGCAGTGCTAGAGATTCGCCGGGACGGATAATGAACACTGAAGCTTTCTTT. Encoded protein: CSARDSPGRIMNTEAFF.

A remark on this clonotype: At one end, the junction sequence differs from germline, possibly due to a read error. The rearrangement links TRBV5-1 to TRBJ2-5; 7 nucleotides line up with TRBD1. The CDR3 is 14 amino acids. The germline V gene encodes CDR1 SGHRS and CDR2 YFSETQ. The CDR3 region is CASRSGQIQGTQYF. The CDR3 DNA follows: TGCGCCAGCAGATCGGGACAGATCCAAGGGACCCAGTACTTC.

This clonotype was observed a handful of times. This chain links TRBV28 with TRBJ1-4; TRBD1 might be the D (6 bases). The CDR3 contains 18 residues. V was trimmed by 6 bases and J by 4 bases, leaving 24 bases between them. CDR1 is MDHEN and CDR2 is SYDVKM in the germline V gene. As DNA, the CDR3 is TGTGCCAGCAGCTCTGCGCCCGGGACACCCGGCTTTAATGAAAAACTGTTTTTT. It translates to CASSSAPGTPGFNEKLFF.

The chain has TRBV27 and TRBJ2-3, with TRBD2 as a possible D gene (5 bases). Germline CDR1 MNHEY, CDR2 SMNVEV (reference sequence). The CDR3 runs to 17 residues. CDR3 coding DNA: TGTGCTATGAGTTTACACCACGGGAAATTAGATTTTGATACGCAGTATTTT. This gives the protein CAMSLHHGKLDFDTQYF.

This clonotype was seen only a few times. The gene calls are TRBV20-1 and TRBJ2-2; 9 positions agree with TRBD1. The V gene end was trimmed by 4 bases and the J gene end by 5 bases; junction bases not matched to a gene: 8. This CDR3 comprises 15 residues. Germline V CDR1 and CDR2: DFQATT, SNEGSKA (reference sequence). The CDR3 DNA sequence: TGCAGTGCTACCCCGGACAGGGGCAGGACCGGGGAGCTGTTTTTT. Amino acids: CSATPDRGRTGELFF.

J is TRBJ1-3 and V is TRBV7-9; possible D gene TRBD1, 5 bases. This CDR3 comprises 14 residues. CDR1 and CDR2 (germline): SEHNR, FQNEAQ (reference sequence). The V end was cut by 4 bases, the J end by 4 bases, with 11 bases between. CDR3 in amino acids: CASSSAGNGNTIYF. In DNA, the CDR3 is TGTGCCAGCAGCTCGGCAGGGAACGGAAACACCATATATTTT.

This rearrangement joins TRBV6-5 to TRBJ2-5; 9 bases are a match to TRBD1. The end of the DNA is better explained by TRBJ2-7, so the J call may be wrong. The V gene's germline CDR1 is MNHEY and CDR2 SVGAGI. The CDR3 has 16 amino acids. The CDR3 DNA follows: TGTGCCAGCAGTTACCCCACCGGGACAGGGCTCTACGAGCAGTACTTC. Translating gives CASSYPTGTGLYEQYF.

The chain couples TRBV7-9 to TRBJ2-3; D gene unclear. V lost 3 bases and J lost 2, with 6 bases in between. The germline V gene encodes CDR1 SEHNR and CDR2 FQNEAQ (reference sequence). This CDR3 has 13 amino acids. CDR3 in amino acids: CASSFFPTDTQYF. Here the CDR3 DNA reads TGTGCCAGCAGCTTCTTCCCCACAGATACGCAGTATTTT.